A selection of T cell receptor beta chains follows, all from one sample in a study of esophageal squamous cell carcinoma under preoperative chemotherapy. TCRdb independently ran MiXCR on the PCR reads; one entry per CDR3 protein. Of under 13,000 distinct CDR3 sequences detected, around 63% appear once; the ten largest clones hold 29%. The sample was acquired from a patient given preoperative chemotherapy. The receptors come from a human donor with esophageal squamous cell carcinoma. The donor label of this sample is uncertain. Both conserved end residues are part of each CDR3. Each record gives: V gene, D gene, clone size, J gene, CDR3 DNA, CDR3 protein. The D gene is left open where the match is weak. Clone size is given for some rows only: seen once, a few or many times, or a class if the clone is expanded.

>TRBV10-2|.|.|TRBJ2-1
TGCGCCAGAAACAGGGAAGTCAATGAGCAGTTCTTC
CARNREVNEQFF
>TRBV6-5|.|few|TRBJ1-4
TGTGCCAGCAGTTCGACAGGTGGTAATGAAAAACTGTTTTTT
CASSSTGGNEKLFF
>TRBV6-5|TRBD1|.|TRBJ2-2
TGTGCCAGCAGTTATACAGGGGCCACCGGGGAGCTGTTTTTT
CASSYTGATGELFF
>TRBV6-1|.|.|TRBJ2-2
TGTGCCAGTGTCAGGGGCGCGAACACCGGGGAGCTGTTTTTT
CASVRGANTGELFF
>TRBV6-1|.|once|TRBJ2-4
TGTGCCAGCAGCGTCTCGGGGCGGAGCTCCAAAAACATTCAGTATTTC
CASSVSGRSSKNIQYF
>TRBV6-5|.|.|TRBJ2-5
TGTGCCAGCAGTTACGGGGGCAGCCGAGTGGAGACCCAGTACTTC
CASSYGGSRVETQYF
>TRBV6-1|TRBD2|.|TRBJ2-3
TGTGCGGGCAGCGGGGGGGGCGGCCCCGATACGCAGTATTTT
CAGSGGGGPDTQYF
>TRBV6-1|.|.|TRBJ2-3
TGTGCCAGCAGTGAAGCCTGGGGGTTGGGGGCCACAGACACGCAGTATTTT
CASSEAWGLGATDTQYF
>TRBV6-1|.|.|TRBJ2-7
TGTGCCAGCGCGGAGTTTGGGGGAAGCGACCAAGAGACGCAGTACTTC
CASAEFGGSDQETQYF
>TRBV6-1|TRBD2|.|TRBJ2-1
TGTGCCAGCAGTGAACTCCTAGCGGTCTTTGATGAGCAGTTCTTC
CASSELLAVFDEQFF
>TRBV7-2|TRBD2|many|TRBJ2-7
TGTGCCAGCAGCTTCTCGTCGGGACTAGGGAACGAGCAGTACTTC
CASSFSSGLGNEQYF
>TRBV6-1|TRBD2|.|TRBJ2-7
TGTGCCAGCGCGGGACTAGCGGGTTACAATGAGCAGTACTTC
CASAGLAGYNEQYF
>TRBV6-1|.|.|TRBJ2-3
TGTGCCAGCAGTGACTTGTGGGGAAGCGCCACAGATACGCAGTATTTC
CASSDLWGSATDTQYF
>TRBV10-3|.|.|TRBJ2-2
TGTGCCACCCGGGGCTTTAACACCGGGGAGCTGTTTTTT
CATRGFNTGELFF
>TRBV6-1|.|.|TRBJ2-1
TGTGCCAGCAGTGGACAGATTCAAGAGACCCAGTTCTTC
CASSGQIQETQFF
>TRBV7-2|.|once|TRBJ2-1
TGTGCCAGCAGATTGGACCGGAGCTCCTACAATGAGCAGTTCTTC
CASRLDRSSYNEQFF
>TRBV6-1|TRBD2|.|TRBJ2-7
TGTGCCAGCGGACTAGCGGGAGCATCCTACGAGCAGTACTTC
CASGLAGASYEQYF
>TRBV6-1|.|.|TRBJ2-7
TGTGCCAGCAGTGACCAGCCGATTGGTTACGAGCAGTACTTC
CASSDQPIGYEQYF
>TRBV7-2|TRBD1|few|TRBJ2-7
TGTGCCAGCAGCTGGGACAGGGGGCAATACGAGCAGTACTTC
CASSWDRGQYEQYF
>TRBV7-6|.|.|TRBJ2-7
TGTGCCAGCAGCTTAGCGTTAGGCGGCCGTCCCTACGAGCAGTACTTC
CASSLALGGRPYEQYF
>TRBV6-1|TRBD2|few|TRBJ2-1
TGTGCCAGCGGGGGGGGTGGGGCGGGAGCCCCAGAGACCCAGTATTTC
CASGGGGAGAPETQYF
>TRBV10-2|TRBD2|.|TRBJ2-3
TGCGCGGGCTCCGGGGGGACCGACAAAGATACGCAGTATTTC
CAGSGGTDKDTQYF
>TRBV6-1|.|.|TRBJ2-7
TGTGCCAGCAGTGTAGGGGGTCCCTACGAGCAGTACTTC
CASSVGGPYEQYF